This TCR beta chain appears in the sequencing data of a study of regulatory T cells in long-lasting Graves disease. Germline V gene sequence: CDR1 SGHTA, CDR2 FQGTGA. V was clipped by 5 bases and J by 7 bases, with 14 bases between them. The CDR3 contains 13 residues. The time point was: newly diagnosed GD, antithyroid drugs for less than 3 months. PBMC-derived RNA was used for the TCR library. Assembly of TCR beta libraries relied on iRepertoire HTBI primers together with Arm-PCR of CDR3 regions. Each CDR3 protein is one row after TCRdb ran MiXCR on the multiplex PCR reads. This table has more than 300,000 distinct CDR3 sequences, 10% to 15% appearing once. This clonotype was counted at least ten times. This sample also appeared in a second study, on T cells in Graves' hyperthyroidism and ophthalmopathy.

The sample consisted of peripheral blood mononuclear cells (PBMCs), taken at new diagnosis, from a patient treated with antithyroid drugs. The sequence came from a woman younger than 30 with Graves disease. The V and J genes are TRBV7-3 and TRBJ1-1; D not resolved. The CDR3 DNA follows: TGTGCCAGCAGCCACGACCCTCAGGTTGAAGCTTTCTTT. Translation: CASSHDPQVEAFF.